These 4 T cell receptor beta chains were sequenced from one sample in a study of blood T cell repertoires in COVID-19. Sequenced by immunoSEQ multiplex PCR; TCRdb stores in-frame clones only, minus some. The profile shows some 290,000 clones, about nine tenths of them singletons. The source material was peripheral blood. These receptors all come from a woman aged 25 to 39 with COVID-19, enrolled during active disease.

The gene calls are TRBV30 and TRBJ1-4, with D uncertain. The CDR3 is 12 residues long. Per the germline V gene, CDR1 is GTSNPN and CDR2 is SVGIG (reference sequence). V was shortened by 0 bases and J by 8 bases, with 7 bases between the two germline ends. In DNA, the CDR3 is TGTGCCTGGAGTGTACCGCGGGAAAAACTGTTTTTT. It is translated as CAWSVPREKLFF.

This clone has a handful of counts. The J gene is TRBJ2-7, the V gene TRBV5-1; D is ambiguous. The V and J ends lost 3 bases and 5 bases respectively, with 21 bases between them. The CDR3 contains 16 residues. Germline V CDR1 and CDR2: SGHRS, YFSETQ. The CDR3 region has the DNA TGCGCCAGCAGCTCCAGCCTAGACTGGCAAGGCGACGAGCAGTACTTC. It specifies CASSSSLDWQGDEQYF.

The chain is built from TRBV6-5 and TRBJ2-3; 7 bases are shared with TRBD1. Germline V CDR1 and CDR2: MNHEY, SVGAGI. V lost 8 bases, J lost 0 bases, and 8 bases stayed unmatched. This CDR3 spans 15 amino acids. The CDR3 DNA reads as TGTGCCAGCCCATCCCTGGGACAGAGCACAGATACGCAGTATTTT. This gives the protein CASPSLGQSTDTQYF.

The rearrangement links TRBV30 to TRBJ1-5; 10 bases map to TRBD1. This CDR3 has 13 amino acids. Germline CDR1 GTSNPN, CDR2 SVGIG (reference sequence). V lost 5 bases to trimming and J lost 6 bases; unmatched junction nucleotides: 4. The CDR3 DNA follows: TGTGCCTGGGGGACAGGGGATATTCAGCCCCAGCATTTT. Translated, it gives CAWGTGDIQPQHF.